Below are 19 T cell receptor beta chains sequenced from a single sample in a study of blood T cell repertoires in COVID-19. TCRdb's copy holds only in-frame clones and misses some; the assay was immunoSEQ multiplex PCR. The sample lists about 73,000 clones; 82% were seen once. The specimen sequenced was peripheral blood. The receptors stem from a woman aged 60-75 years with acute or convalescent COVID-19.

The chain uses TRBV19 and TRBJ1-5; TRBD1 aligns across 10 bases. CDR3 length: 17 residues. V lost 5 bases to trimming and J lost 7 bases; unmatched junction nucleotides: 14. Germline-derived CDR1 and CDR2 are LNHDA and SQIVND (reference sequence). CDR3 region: CASSSRQGAAISQPQHF. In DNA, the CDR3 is TGTGCCAGTAGTTCCAGACAGGGGGCGGCTATTTCCCAGCCCCAGCATTTT.

The CDR3 region is CASSSLQGHSGANVLTF. CDR3 bases: TGTGCCAGCAGCTCACTACAGGGTCACTCTGGGGCCAACGTCCTGACTTTC. This chain uses TRBV7-6 with TRBJ2-6; tentative D call: TRBD1 (6 bases). This CDR3 has 17 amino acids. Between the trimmed V and J ends, which lost 4 bases and 0 bases, there was a span of 13 bases. The V gene's germline CDR1 is SGHVS and CDR2 FNYEAQ.

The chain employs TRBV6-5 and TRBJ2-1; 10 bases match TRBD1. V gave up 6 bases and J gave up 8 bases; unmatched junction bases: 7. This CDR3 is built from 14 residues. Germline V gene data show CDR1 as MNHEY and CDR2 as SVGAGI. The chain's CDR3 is CASRRDRGQDEQFF. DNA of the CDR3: TGTGCCAGCAGAAGGGACAGGGGCCAAGATGAGCAGTTCTTC.

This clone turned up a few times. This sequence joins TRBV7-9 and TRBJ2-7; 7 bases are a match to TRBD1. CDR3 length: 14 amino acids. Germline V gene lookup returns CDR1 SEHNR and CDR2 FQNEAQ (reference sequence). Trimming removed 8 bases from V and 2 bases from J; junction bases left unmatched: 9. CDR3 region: CASGTGTATYEQYF. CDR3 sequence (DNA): TGTGCCAGCGGGACCGGGACAGCTACCTACGAGCAGTACTTC.

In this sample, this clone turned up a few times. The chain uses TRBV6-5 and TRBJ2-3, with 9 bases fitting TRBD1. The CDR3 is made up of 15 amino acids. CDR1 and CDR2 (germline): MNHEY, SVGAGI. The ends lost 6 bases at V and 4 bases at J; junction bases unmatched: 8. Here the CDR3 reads CASSNTGGVADTQYF. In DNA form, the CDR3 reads TGTGCCAGCAGCAATACAGGGGGCGTAGCAGATACGCAGTATTTT.

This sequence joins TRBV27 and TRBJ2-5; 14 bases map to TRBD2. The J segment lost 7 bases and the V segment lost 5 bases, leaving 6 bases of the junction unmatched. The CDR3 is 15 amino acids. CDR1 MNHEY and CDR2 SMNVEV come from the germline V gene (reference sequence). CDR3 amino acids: CASSPRLAGGVTQYF. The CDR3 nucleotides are TGTGCCAGCAGTCCCAGACTAGCGGGAGGGGTGACCCAGTACTTC.

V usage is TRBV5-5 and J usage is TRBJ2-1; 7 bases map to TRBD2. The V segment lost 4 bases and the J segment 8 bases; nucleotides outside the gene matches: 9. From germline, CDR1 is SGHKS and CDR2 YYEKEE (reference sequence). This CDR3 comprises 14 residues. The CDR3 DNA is TGTGCCAGCAGCCCGCGCGGGAGAGTCCATGAGCAGTTCTTC. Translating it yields CASSPRGRVHEQFF.

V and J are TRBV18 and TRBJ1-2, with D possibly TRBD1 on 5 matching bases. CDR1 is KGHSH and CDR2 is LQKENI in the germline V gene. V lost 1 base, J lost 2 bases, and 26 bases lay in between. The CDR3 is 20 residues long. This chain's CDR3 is CASSPLPGRENLGRNYGYTF. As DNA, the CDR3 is TGTGCCAGCTCACCACTGCCAGGGAGGGAGAATCTGGGACGAAACTATGGCTACACCTTC.

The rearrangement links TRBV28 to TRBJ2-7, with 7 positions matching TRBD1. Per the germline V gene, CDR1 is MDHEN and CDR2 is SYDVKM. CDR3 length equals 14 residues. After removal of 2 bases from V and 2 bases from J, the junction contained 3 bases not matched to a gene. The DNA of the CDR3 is TGTGCCAGCAGTTTAGGACAGGAACCCTACGAGCAGTACTTC. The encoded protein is CASSLGQEPYEQYF.

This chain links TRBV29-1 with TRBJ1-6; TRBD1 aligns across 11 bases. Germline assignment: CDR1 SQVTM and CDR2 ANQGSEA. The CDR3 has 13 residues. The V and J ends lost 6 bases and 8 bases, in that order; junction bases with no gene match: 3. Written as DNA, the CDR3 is TGCAGCGTCGGACAGGGGGCTGATTCACCCCTCCACTTT. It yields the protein CSVGQGADSPLHF. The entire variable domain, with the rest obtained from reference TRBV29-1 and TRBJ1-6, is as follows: SAVISQKPSRDICQRGTSLTIQCQVDSQVTMMFWYRQQPGQSLTLIATANQGSEATYESGFVIDKFPISRPNLTFSTLTVSNMSPEDSSIYLCSVGQGADSPLHFGNGTRLTVT.

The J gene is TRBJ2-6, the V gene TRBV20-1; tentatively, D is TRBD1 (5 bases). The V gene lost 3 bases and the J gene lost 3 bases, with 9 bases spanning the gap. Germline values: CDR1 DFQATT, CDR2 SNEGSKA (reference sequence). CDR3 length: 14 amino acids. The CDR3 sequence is CSASFRDGANVLTF. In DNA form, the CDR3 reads TGCAGTGCTAGTTTCAGGGATGGGGCCAACGTCCTGACTTTC.

The CDR3 is CASSKEAGDDHGYTF. The DNA of the CDR3 is TGTGCCAGCAGCAAGGAGGCAGGGGATGATCATGGCTACACCTTC. The rearrangement uses TRBV13 and TRBJ1-2; TRBD1 might be the D (6 bases). CDR1 and CDR2 from the germline V gene are PRHDT and FYEKMQ (reference sequence). The CDR3 covers 15 residues. V shed 5 bases and J shed 6 bases, with 19 bases lying between them. Together with reference TRBV13 and TRBJ1-2, the CDR3 gives the full variable domain: AAGVIQSPRHLIKEKRETATLKCYPIPRHDTVYWYQQGPGQDPQFLISFYEKMQSDKGSIPDRFSAQQFSDYHSELNMSSLELGDSALYFCASSKEAGDDHGYTFGSGTRLTVV.

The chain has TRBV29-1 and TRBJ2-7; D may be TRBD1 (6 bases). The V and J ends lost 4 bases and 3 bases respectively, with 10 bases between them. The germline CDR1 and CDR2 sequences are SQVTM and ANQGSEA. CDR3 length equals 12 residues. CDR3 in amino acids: CSVVKDSYEQYF. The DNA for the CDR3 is TGCAGCGTTGTAAAGGACAGCTACGAGCAGTACTTC.

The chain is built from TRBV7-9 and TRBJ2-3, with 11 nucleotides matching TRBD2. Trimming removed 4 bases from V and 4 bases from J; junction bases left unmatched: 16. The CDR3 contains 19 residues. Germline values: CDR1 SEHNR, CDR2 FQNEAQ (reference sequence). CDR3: CASSSRGITSGSSADTQYF. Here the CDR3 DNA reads TGTGCCAGCAGCTCCAGGGGGATCACTAGCGGGAGTTCGGCAGATACGCAGTATTTT.

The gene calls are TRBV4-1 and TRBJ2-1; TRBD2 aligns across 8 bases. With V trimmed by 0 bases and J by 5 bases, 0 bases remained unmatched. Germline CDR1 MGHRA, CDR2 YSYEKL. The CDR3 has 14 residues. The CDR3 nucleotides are TGCGCCAGCAGCCAAGACGGGAGGGACAATGAGCAGTTCTTC. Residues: CASSQDGRDNEQFF.

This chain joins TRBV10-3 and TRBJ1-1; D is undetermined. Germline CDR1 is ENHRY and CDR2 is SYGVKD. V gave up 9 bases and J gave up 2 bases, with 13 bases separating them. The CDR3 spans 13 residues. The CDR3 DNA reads TGTGCCATTATGACGAGGGAAAACACTGAAGCTTTCTTT. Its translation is CAIMTRENTEAFF.

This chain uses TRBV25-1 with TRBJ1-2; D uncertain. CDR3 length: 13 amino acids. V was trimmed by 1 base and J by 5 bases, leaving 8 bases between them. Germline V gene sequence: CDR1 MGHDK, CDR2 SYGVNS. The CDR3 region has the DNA TGTGCCAGCAGTGAATCCGCAACATATGGCTACACCTTC. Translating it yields CASSESATYGYTF.

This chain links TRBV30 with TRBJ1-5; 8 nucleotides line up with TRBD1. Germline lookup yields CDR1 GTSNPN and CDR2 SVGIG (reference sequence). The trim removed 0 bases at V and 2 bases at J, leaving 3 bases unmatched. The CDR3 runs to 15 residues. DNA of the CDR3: TGTGCCTGGAGTGTCTTGGGACAGGGCAATCAGCCCCAGCATTTT. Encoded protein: CAWSVLGQGNQPQHF.

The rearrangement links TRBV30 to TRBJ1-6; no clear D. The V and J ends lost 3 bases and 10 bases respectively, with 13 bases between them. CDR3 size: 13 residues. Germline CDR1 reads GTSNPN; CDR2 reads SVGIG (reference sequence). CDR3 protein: CAWSAGSGSPLHF. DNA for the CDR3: TGTGCCTGGAGCGCGGGGTCTGGGTCACCCCTCCACTTT.